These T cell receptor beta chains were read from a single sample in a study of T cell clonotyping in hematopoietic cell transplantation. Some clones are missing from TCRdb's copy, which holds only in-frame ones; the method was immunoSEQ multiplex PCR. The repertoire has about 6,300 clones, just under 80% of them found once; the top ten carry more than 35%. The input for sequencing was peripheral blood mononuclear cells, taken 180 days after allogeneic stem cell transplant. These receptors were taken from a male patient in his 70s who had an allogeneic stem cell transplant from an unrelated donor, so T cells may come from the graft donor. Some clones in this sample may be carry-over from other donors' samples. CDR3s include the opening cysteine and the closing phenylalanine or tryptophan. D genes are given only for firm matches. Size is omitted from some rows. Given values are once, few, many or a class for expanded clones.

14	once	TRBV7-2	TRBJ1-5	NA	CASSSRTGNQPQHF	TGTGCCAGCAGCTCACGGACAGGCAATCAGCCCCAGCATTTT
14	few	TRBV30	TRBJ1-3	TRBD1	CAWSPQGVLNTIYF	TGTGCCTGGAGCCCCCAGGGGGTTCTAAACACCATATATTTT
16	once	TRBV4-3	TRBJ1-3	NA	CASSQYGRSSGNTIYF	TGCGCCAGCAGCCAATACGGACGGAGCTCTGGAAACACCATATATTTT
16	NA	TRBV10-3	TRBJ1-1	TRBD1	CAISEGDRGRWTEAFF	TGTGCCATCAGTGAAGGGGACAGGGGGCGATGGACTGAAGCTTTCTTT
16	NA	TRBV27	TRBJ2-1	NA	CASSLYAGAPWNEQFF	TGTGCCAGCAGTTTATACGCGGGGGCTCCTTGGAATGAGCAGTTCTTC
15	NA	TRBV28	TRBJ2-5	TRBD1	CASSLVWTGQETQYF	TGTGCCAGCAGTTTGGTTTGGACAGGCCAAGAGACCCAGTACTTC
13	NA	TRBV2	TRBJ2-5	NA	CASSVEGIETQYF	TGTGCCAGCAGTGTAGAGGGGATAGAGACCCAGTACTTC
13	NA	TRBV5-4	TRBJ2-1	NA	CASSPDYVGEQFF	TGTGCCAGCAGCCCGGACTACGTCGGTGAGCAGTTCTTC
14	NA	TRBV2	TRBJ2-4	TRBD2	CASSGSMGGDIQYF	TGTGCCAGCAGTGGGTCAATGGGGGGGGACATTCAGTACTTC
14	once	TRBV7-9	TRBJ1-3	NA	CASSPQSSGNTIYF	TGTGCCAGCAGCCCACAGAGCTCTGGAAACACCATATATTTT
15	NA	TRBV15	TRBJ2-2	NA	CATSPQRGLTGELFF	TGTGCCACCAGTCCCCAGCGCGGACTCACCGGGGAGCTGTTTTTT
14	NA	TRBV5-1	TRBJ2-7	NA	CASSRDGDSYEQYF	TGCGCCAGCAGCAGGGACGGGGACTCCTACGAGCAGTACTTC
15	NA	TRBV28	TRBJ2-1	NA	CASSWQSNSYNEQFF	TGTGCCAGCAGTTGGCAGTCTAACTCCTACAATGAGCAGTTCTTC
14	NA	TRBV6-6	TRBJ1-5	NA	CASRSGYSNQPQHF	TGTGCCAGCAGGTCAGGGTATAGCAATCAGCCCCAGCATTTT
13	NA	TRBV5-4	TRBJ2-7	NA	CASSFDSTYEQYF	TGTGCCAGCAGCTTCGACAGTACCTACGAGCAGTACTTC
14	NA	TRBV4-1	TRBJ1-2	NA	CASSPNEDYYGYTF	TGCGCCAGCAGCCCAAACGAGGACTACTATGGCTACACCTTC
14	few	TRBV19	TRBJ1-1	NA	CASSIDGPNTEAFF	TGTGCCAGTAGTATTGATGGGCCTAACACTGAAGCTTTCTTT
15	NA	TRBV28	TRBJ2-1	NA	CASSAPGVAYNEQFF	TGTGCCAGCAGTGCCCCAGGGGTAGCCTACAATGAGCAGTTCTTC
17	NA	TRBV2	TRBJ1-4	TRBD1	CASSGDRGFRPGEKLFF	TGTGCCAGCAGTGGGGACAGGGGGTTTAGACCGGGTGAAAAACTGTTTTTT
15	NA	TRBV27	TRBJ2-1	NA	CASNLAGFMGNEQFF	TGTGCCAGCAACCTGGCAGGGTTCATGGGCAATGAGCAGTTCTTC
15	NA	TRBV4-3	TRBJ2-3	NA	CASSKMGERTDTQYF	TGCGCCAGCAGTAAGATGGGGGAGCGCACAGATACGCAGTATTTT
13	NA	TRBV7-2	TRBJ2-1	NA	CASSSGFYNEQFF	TGTGCCAGCAGCTCTGGGTTTTACAATGAGCAGTTCTTC
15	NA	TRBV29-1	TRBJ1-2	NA	CSVEDIDSSNYGYTF	TGCAGCGTTGAAGATATAGACAGCAGTAACTATGGCTACACCTTC
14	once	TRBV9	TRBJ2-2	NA	CASSVVAGTGELFF	TGTGCCAGCAGCGTAGTCGCGGGCACCGGGGAGCTGTTTTTT
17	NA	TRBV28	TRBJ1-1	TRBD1	CASSLIRQGREKTEAFF	TGTGCCAGCAGTCTCATCAGACAGGGACGGGAGAAGACTGAAGCTTTCTTT
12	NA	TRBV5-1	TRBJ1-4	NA	CASSRLNEKLFF	TGCGCCAGCAGCCGTCTAAATGAAAAACTGTTTTTT
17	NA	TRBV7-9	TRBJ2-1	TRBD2	CASSPRTSGSTYNEQFF	TGTGCCAGCAGCCCTCGGACTAGCGGGAGTACCTACAATGAGCAGTTCTTC
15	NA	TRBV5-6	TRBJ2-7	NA	CASSSWAGPPNEQYF	TGTGCCAGCAGCTCCTGGGCGGGACCACCGAACGAGCAGTACTTC
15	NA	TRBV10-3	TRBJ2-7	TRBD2	CAISRTSGSSYEQYF	TGTGCCATCAGCCGGACTAGCGGCAGCTCCTACGAGCAGTACTTC
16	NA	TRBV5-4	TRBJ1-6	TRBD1	CASSPSDRADIAPLHF	TGTGCCAGCAGCCCTTCGGACAGGGCAGATATCGCACCCCTCCACTTT
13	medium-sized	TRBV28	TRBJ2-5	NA	CASSLLDQETQYF	TGTGCCAGCAGTTTACTCGACCAAGAGACCCAGTACTTC
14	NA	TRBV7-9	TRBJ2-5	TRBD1	CASSPGTAQETQYF	TGTGCCAGCAGCCCGGGGACAGCCCAAGAGACCCAGTACTTC
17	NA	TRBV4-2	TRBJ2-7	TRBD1	CASSHIEGQASSYEQYF	TGTGCCAGCAGCCATATCGAGGGACAGGCTAGCTCCTACGAGCAGTACTTC
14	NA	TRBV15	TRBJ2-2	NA	CATTQGLNTGELFF	TGTGCCACTACTCAGGGGTTGAACACCGGGGAGCTGTTTTTT
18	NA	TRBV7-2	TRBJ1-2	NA	CASSLEGQLFALNYGYTF	TGTGCCAGCAGCTTAGAAGGACAGCTATTCGCCCTGAACTATGGCTACACCTTC
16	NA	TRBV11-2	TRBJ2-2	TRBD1	CASSLQGAMNTGELFF	TGTGCCAGCAGCTTACAGGGGGCGATGAACACCGGGGAGCTGTTTTTT
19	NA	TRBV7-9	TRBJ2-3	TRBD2	CASSSGLAGEPLWTDTQYF	TGTGCCAGCAGCTCGGGACTAGCGGGAGAACCCCTATGGACAGATACGCAGTATTTT
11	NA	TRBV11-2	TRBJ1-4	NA	CASSLGTRPFF	TGTGCCAGCAGCTTGGGGACCCGACCGTTTTTT
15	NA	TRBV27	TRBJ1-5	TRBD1	CASSLTGGWNQPQHF	TGTGCCAGCAGTTTGACAGGGGGATGGAATCAGCCCCAGCATTTT
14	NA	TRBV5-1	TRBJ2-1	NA	CASSSLSGYNEQFF	TGCGCCAGCAGTTCCCTATCGGGCTACAATGAGCAGTTCTTC
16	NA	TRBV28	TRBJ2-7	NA	CASSSTGPGASYEQYF	TGTGCCAGCAGCTCTACAGGCCCAGGGGCGTCCTACGAGCAGTACTTC
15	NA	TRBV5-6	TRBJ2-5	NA	CASSAGPNSGETQYF	TGTGCCAGCAGCGCGGGACCCAATTCGGGAGAGACCCAGTACTTC
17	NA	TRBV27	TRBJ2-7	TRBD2	CASRPGLAGANLYEQYF	TGTGCCAGCAGGCCCGGACTAGCGGGGGCCAACCTCTACGAGCAGTACTTC
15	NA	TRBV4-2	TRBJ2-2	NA	CASSQGEFNTGELFF	TGTGCCAGCAGCCAAGGGGAATTCAACACCGGGGAGCTGTTTTTT
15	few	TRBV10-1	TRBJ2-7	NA	CASSEGASNSYEQYF	TGCGCCAGCAGTGAAGGAGCGTCAAACTCCTACGAGCAGTACTTC
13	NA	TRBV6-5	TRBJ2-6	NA	CASSQSGANVLTF	TGTGCCAGCAGCCAGTCTGGGGCCAACGTCCTGACTTTC
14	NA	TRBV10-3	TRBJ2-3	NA	CAISESTRSDTQYF	TGTGCCATCAGTGAGTCGACCCGGTCAGATACGCAGTATTTT
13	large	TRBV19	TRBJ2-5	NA	CASSADSQETQYF	TGTGCCAGTAGTGCAGACTCTCAGGAGACCCAGTACTTC
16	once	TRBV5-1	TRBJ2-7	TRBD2	CASSLLLAGVSYEQYF	TGCGCCAGCAGCCTCCTGCTAGCGGGGGTCTCCTACGAGCAGTACTTC
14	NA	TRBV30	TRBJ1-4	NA	CAWTPEATNEKLFF	TGTGCCTGGACCCCGGAGGCAACTAATGAAAAACTGTTTTTT
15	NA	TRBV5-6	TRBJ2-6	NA	CASSRWGTGANVLTF	TGTGCCAGCAGCAGATGGGGTACCGGGGCCAACGTCCTGACTTTC
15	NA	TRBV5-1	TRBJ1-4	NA	CASSSRAVSNEKLFF	TGCGCCAGCAGCTCGAGGGCAGTTTCAAATGAAAAACTGTTTTTT
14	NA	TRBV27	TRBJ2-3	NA	CASSFSTFTDTQYF	TGTGCCAGCAGTTTCTCGACCTTCACAGATACGCAGTATTTT
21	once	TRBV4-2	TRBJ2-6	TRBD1	CASSQDPTSDRGSTGANVLTF	TGTGCCAGCAGCCAAGATCCAACGTCGGACAGGGGATCTACTGGGGCCAACGTCCTGACTTTC
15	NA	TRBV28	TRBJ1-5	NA	CASSLRSNSNQPQHF	TGTGCCAGCAGTTTGAGGTCTAATAGCAATCAGCCCCAGCATTTT
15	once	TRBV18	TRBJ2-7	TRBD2	CASSPGGGRPHEQYF	TGTGCCAGCTCCCCCGGGGGGGGGAGACCCCACGAGCAGTACTTC
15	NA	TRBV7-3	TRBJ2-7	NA	CASSLQGSPSYEQYF	TGTGCCAGCAGCTTGCAGGGCAGTCCCAGCTATGAGCAGTACTTC